Here is one T cell receptor beta chain with its context. This sample is part of a study of blood T cell repertoires in COVID-19. Germline V gene data show CDR1 as SGHNT and CDR2 as YENEEA. The CDR3 sequence is 16 residues long. Trimming cost V 1 base and J 3 bases, with 15 bases left between them. This table comes from immunoSEQ multiplex PCR, and its TCRdb copy is limited to in-frame clones, with some not included. The sample includes about 340,000 clones, around nine tenths of them seen just once. The sequenced sample was peripheral blood. The J gene is TRBJ1-2, the V gene TRBV11-3; D unclear. This receptor was taken from a woman younger than 35 who had recovered from COVID-19. The CDR3 loop reads CASSLGPGLRYYGYTF. The DNA of the CDR3 is TGTGCCAGCAGCTTAGGTCCGGGTCTAAGATACTATGGCTACACCTTC. The complete variable domain, with remaining parts taken from reference TRBV11-3 and TRBJ1-2, reads EAGVVQSPRYKIIEKKQPVAFWCNPISGHNTLYWYLQNLGQGPELLIRYENEEAVDDSQLPKDRFSAERLKGVDSTLKIQPAELGDSAVYLCASSLGPGLRYYGYTFGSGTRLTVV.